This TCR beta chain appears in the sequencing data of a study of identical twins. Unmatched junction bases numbered 6, after V lost 5 bases and J lost 6 bases. Germline lookup yields CDR1 DFQATT and CDR2 SNEGSKA (reference sequence). The CDR3 is 14 residues long. With respect to this clonotype: Its antigen remains unidentified.

Each CDR3 protein gets one entry after TCRdb re-called the 5' RACE reads with MiXCR. The table shows around 480,000 distinct CDR3 sequences, with 13% to 15% occurring only once. Overall study findings and caveats: Models predicted less out-of-frame TCR alpha sharing in monozygotic twins than was found. Beta out-of-frame sequences displayed a weaker excess of sharing between twins. Where out-of-frame alpha sequences were twin-shared, they showed excess low generation probability. A partial confounding effect on zero-insertion analyses could come from invariant MAIT and iNKT cells.

A further study also used this sample, focusing on yellow fever vaccine responses in identical twins.

This clonotype originated in a young woman in good health. The sequencing sample was made of CD4+ T cells sorted from blood. This chain uses TRBV20-1 with TRBJ2-3; 12 nucleotides line up with TRBD2. CDR3 nucleotide sequence: TGCAGTGCTCTGAGGACTAGCGGGGACGATACGCAGTATTTT. The encoded protein is CSALRTSGDDTQYF.